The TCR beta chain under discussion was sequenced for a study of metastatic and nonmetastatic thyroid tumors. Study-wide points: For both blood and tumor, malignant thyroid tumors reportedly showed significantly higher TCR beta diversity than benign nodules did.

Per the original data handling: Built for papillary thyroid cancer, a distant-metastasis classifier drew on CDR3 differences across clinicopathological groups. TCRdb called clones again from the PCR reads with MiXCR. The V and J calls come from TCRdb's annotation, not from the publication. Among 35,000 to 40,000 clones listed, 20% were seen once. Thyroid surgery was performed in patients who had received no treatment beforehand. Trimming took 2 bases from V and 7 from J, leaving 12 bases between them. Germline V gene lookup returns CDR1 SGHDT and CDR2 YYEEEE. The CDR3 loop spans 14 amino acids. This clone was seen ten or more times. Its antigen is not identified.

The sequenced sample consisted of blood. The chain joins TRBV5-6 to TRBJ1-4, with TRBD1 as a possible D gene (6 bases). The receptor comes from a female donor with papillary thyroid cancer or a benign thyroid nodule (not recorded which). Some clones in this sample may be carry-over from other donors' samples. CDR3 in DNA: TGTGCCAGCAGCTTTGGGGGGCAGGGTGAAAAACTGTTTTTT. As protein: CASSFGGQGEKLFF.